A selection of T cell receptor beta chains follows, all from one sample in a study of T cells in localized non-small cell lung cancer. Some clones are missing from TCRdb's copy, which holds only in-frame ones; the method was immunoSEQ multiplex PCR. This sample yields 70,000 to 95,000 clones, of which approximately 91% are seen a single time; over 4% belongs to the top ten. Sample: PBMCs, taken before any cancer treatment. The source is a woman aged 40-69 years with stage II squamous cell lung carcinoma. CDR3s include the opening cysteine and the closing phenylalanine or tryptophan. D genes are given only for firm matches. Clone size appears in some rows only: once, few, many, or a class for an expanded clone.

d_gene,j_gene,v_gene,abundance,len,CDR3nt,CDR3aa
TRBD1,TRBJ1-3,TRBV5-1,-,16,TGCGCCAGCAGCCCCAGGGGGCAAGGTTCTGGAAACACCATATATTTT,CASSPRGQGSGNTIYF
TRBD1,TRBJ2-3,TRBV6-1,few,15,TGTGCCAGCAGTGACGACAGGGATCTCACAGATACGCAGTATTTT,CASSDDRDLTDTQYF
-,TRBJ2-3,TRBV7-8,-,17,TGTGCCAGCAGCCCGGGTTGGGGGCAGGTTCCTGCAGATACGCAGTATTTT,CASSPGWGQVPADTQYF
-,TRBJ1-1,TRBV11-2,once,13,TGTGCCAGCAGCTCAGAGCCGGACACTGAAGCTTTCTTT,CASSSEPDTEAFF
-,TRBJ1-1,TRBV21-1,-,14,TGTGCCAACCGGGGGGTGGTCATGAACACTGAAGCTTTCTTT,CANRGVVMNTEAFF
-,TRBJ1-5,TRBV7-2,-,15,TGTGCCAGCAGCTTTGGGGGGACCCATACAGAGCCCCAGCATTTT,CASSFGGTHTEPQHF
-,TRBJ1-4,TRBV2,-,14,TGTGCCAGCACCGTCGGGGCAACTAATGAAAAACTGTTTTTT,CASTVGATNEKLFF
-,TRBJ1-5,TRBV5-1,-,14,TGCGCCAGCAGCTTGGGGGGAGGGGGTCAGCCCCAGCATTTT,CASSLGGGGQPQHF
-,TRBJ1-2,TRBV7-9,-,18,TGTGCCAGCAGCTTAACGGTGGGACTCGGCAGGGATGGCAATGGCTACACCTTC,CASSLTVGLGRDGNGYTF
-,TRBJ2-5,TRBV5-4,few,16,TGTGCCAGCAGCTTGGGAAAGACGGTAGCGGAAGAGACCCAGTACTTC,CASSLGKTVAEETQYF
-,TRBJ1-1,TRBV5-4,-,15,TGTGCCAGCAGCCTTCGGACAGCACTAAACACTGAAGCTTTCTTT,CASSLRTALNTEAFF
-,TRBJ2-7,TRBV19,-,14,TGTGCCAGTAGTACCGATGGAGGATCCTACGAGCAGTACTTC,CASSTDGGSYEQYF